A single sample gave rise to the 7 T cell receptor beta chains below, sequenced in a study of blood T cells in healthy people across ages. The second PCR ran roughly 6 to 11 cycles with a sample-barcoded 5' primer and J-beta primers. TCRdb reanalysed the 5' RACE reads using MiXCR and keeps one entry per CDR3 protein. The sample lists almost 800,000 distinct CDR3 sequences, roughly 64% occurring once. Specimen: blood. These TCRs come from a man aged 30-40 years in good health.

CDR3 residues: CASSYTGLYGGFSAFF. Here the CDR3 DNA reads TGTGCCAGCAGTTACACTGGTTTATACGGGGGATTTTCGGCTTTCTTT. V usage is TRBV6-2 or TRBV6-3 and J usage is TRBJ1-1, with D possibly TRBD1 on 5 matching bases. Per the germline V gene, CDR1 is MNHEY and CDR2 is SVGEGT. The CDR3 is made up of 16 amino acids. The V end lost 2 bases, the J end lost 11 bases, and 24 bases lay between the germline ends.

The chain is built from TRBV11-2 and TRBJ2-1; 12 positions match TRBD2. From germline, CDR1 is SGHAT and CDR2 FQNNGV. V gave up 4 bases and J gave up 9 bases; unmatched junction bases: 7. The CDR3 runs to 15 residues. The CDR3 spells CASSSGLAGPGEQFF. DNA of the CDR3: TGTGCCAGCAGCTCCGGACTAGCGGGACCGGGTGAGCAGTTCTTC.

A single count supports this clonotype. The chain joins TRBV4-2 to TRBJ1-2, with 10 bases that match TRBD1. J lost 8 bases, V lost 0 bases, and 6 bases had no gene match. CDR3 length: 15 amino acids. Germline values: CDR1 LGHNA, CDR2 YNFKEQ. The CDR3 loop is CASSQEMGQGFGYTF. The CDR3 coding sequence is TGTGCCAGCAGCCAAGAAATGGGACAGGGGTTCGGCTACACCTTC.

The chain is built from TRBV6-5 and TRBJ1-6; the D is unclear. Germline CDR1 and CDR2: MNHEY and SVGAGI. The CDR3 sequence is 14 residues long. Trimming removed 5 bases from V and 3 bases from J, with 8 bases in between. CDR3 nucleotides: TGTGCCAGCAGTACTGATTTCTATAATTCACCCCTCCACTTT. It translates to CASSTDFYNSPLHF.

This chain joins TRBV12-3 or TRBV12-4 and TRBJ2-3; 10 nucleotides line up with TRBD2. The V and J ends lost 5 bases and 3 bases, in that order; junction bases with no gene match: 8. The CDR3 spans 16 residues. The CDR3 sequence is CASSPRPSGRTDTQYF. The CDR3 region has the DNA TGTGCCAGCAGTCCCAGACCTAGCGGGAGAACAGATACGCAGTATTTT.

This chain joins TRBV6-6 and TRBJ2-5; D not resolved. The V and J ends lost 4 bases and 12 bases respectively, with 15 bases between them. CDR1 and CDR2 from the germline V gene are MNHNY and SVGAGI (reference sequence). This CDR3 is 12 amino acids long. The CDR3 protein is CASSFGPSAEYF. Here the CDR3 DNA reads TGTGCCAGCAGTTTTGGACCCTCGGCCGAGTACTTC.

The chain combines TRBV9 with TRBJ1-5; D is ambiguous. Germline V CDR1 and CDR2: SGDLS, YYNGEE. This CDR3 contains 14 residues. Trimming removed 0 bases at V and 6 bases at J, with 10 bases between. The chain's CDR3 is CASSVGQDRQPQHF. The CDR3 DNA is TGTGCCAGCAGCGTAGGACAAGACCGTCAGCCCCAGCATTTT.